The rows below give T cell receptor beta chains drawn from one sample of a study of blood T cell repertoires in COVID-19. Clones were sequenced by immunoSEQ multiplex PCR, and TCRdb holds only the in-frame ones, with some missing. The repertoire has 140,000 to 150,000 clones, around 80% of them found once; the top ten carry 10%. The material sequenced was peripheral blood. These receptors were taken from a man aged 55-75 years with active or convalescent COVID-19. The CDR3 runs from the conserved cysteine through the conserved F or W. The D gene is left open where the match is weak. Clone size is stated in some rows and not others, as once, few, many or a class when expanded.

D gene	clone size	V gene	J gene	CDR3 protein	CDR3 DNA
TRBD2	NA	TRBV6-4	TRBJ2-1	CASSDSPSGIGYNEQFF	TGTGCCAGCAGTGACTCACCTAGCGGGATAGGCTACAATGAGCAGTTCTTC
NA	NA	TRBV4-3	TRBJ2-3	CASSLSLSSTDTQYF	TGCGCCAGCAGCCTCTCCCTTTCTAGCACAGATACGCAGTATTTT
TRBD1	NA	TRBV27	TRBJ1-4	CASSYRGGNEKLFF	TGTGCCAGCAGTTACAGGGGCGGTAATGAAAAACTGTTTTTT
NA	NA	TRBV6-5	TRBJ1-1	CATAPGHLPNTEAFF	TGTGCCACCGCACCGGGACACCTCCCGAACACTGAAGCTTTCTTT
NA	NA	TRBV6-5	TRBJ2-1	CASSYPAGEQFF	TGTGCCAGCAGTTACCCTGCGGGTGAGCAGTTCTTC
TRBD1	NA	TRBV6-6	TRBJ1-6	CASSRNFNPGQGSSPLHF	TGTGCCAGCAGTCGGAATTTTAACCCGGGACAGGGGTCGTCACCCCTCCACTTT
NA	few	TRBV5-4	TRBJ2-2	CASSTFLSTGELFF	TGTGCCAGCAGCACCTTCTTGAGCACCGGGGAGCTGTTTTTT
NA	few	TRBV6-6	TRBJ1-2	CASSYNSGALYGYTF	TGTGCCAGCAGTTACAATTCTGGGGCCCTCTATGGCTACACCTTC
TRBD1	NA	TRBV11-3	TRBJ2-5	CASSLVYGQGEETQYF	TGTGCCAGCAGCTTAGTTTATGGACAGGGGGAAGAGACCCAGTACTTC
NA	few	TRBV10-2	TRBJ1-5	CASSESTDYQPQHF	TGCGCCAGCAGTGAGAGCACAGATTATCAGCCCCAGCATTTT
NA	NA	TRBV6-5	TRBJ1-2	CASSSPTGNGYTF	TGTGCCAGCAGTTCCCCGACGGGAAATGGCTACACCTTC
TRBD2	NA	TRBV11-3	TRBJ2-5	CASSPGTGGPVETQYF	TGTGCCAGCAGCCCCGGGACGGGAGGGCCAGTAGAGACCCAGTACTTC
NA	once	TRBV19	TRBJ1-1	CASRSGGWRNTEAFF	TGTGCCAGTAGGTCGGGGGGCTGGAGGAACACTGAAGCTTTCTTT
TRBD1	NA	TRBV19	TRBJ1-1	CASSNGQVQGEAFF	TGTGCCAGTAGTAATGGACAGGTACAGGGGGAAGCTTTCTTT
NA	NA	TRBV27	TRBJ2-1	CASSSDTPSYNEQFF	TGTGCCAGCAGTTCTGACACTCCCTCCTACAATGAGCAGTTCTTC
NA	once	TRBV3-1/TRBV3-2	TRBJ1-1	CASSQEWREMNTEAFF	TGTGCCAGCAGCCAAGAGTGGAGAGAAATGAACACTGAAGCTTTCTTT
NA	NA	TRBV12-5	TRBJ2-5	CASGLSMETQYF	TGTGCTAGTGGTTTGTCTATGGAGACCCAGTACTTC
TRBD1	NA	TRBV3-1/TRBV3-2	TRBJ2-7	CASSPFYNRDRPYEQYF	TGTGCCAGCAGCCCCTTTTATAACCGGGACAGACCCTACGAGCAGTACTTC
NA	NA	TRBV4-1	TRBJ1-1	CASSQDQGVNTEAFF	TGCGCCAGCAGCCAAGATCAAGGAGTAAACACTGAAGCTTTCTTT
NA	NA	TRBV19	TRBJ1-2	CASSPNLNYGYTF	TGTGCCAGTAGTCCTAATCTTAACTATGGCTACACCTTC
TRBD1	NA	TRBV15	TRBJ1-1	CATSPDRGQGAFF	TGTGCCACCAGCCCGGACAGGGGGCAGGGAGCTTTCTTT
TRBD1	few	TRBV6-6	TRBJ1-5	CASNWDREFPQHF	TGTGCCAGCAATTGGGACAGAGAATTCCCCCAGCATTTT
NA	NA	TRBV2	TRBJ2-1	CASSPLDRYNEQFF	TGTGCCAGCAGTCCTCTGGACAGATACAATGAGCAGTTCTTC
TRBD1	NA	TRBV9	TRBJ1-2	CASSLSRDREANYGYTF	TGTGCCAGCAGCCTTAGCCGGGACAGGGAAGCTAACTATGGCTACACCTTC
NA	NA	TRBV11-3	TRBJ1-6	CASSFVNSPLHF	TGTGCCAGCAGCTTCGTGAATTCACCCCTCCACTTT
TRBD1	NA	TRBV27	TRBJ1-1	CASSRGQGGFYEAFF	TGTGCCAGCAGTCGAGGACAGGGTGGGTTCTATGAAGCTTTCTTT
NA	NA	TRBV4-3	TRBJ2-7	CASSQDLRDTYEQYF	TGCGCCAGCAGCCAAGATTTACGGGATACCTACGAGCAGTACTTC
NA	NA	TRBV19	TRBJ2-1	CASSIVQGPYNEQFF	TGTGCCAGTAGTATAGTGCAGGGCCCCTACAATGAGCAGTTCTTC
TRBD1	NA	TRBV5-6	TRBJ1-4	CASSRATGVFLEKLFF	TGTGCCAGCAGCCGAGCGACAGGGGTTTTCCTGGAAAAACTGTTTTTT
NA	NA	TRBV18	TRBJ2-7	CASSQGGKNSYEQYF	TGTGCCAGCTCCCAGGGGGGCAAGAACTCCTACGAGCAGTACTTC
TRBD2	once	TRBV29-1	TRBJ2-2	CSVAGTSGTANTGELFF	TGCAGCGTGGCCGGGACTAGCGGGACTGCGAACACCGGGGAGCTGTTTTTT
NA	NA	TRBV12-3/TRBV12-4	TRBJ2-4	CASSAGLNEYF	TGTGCCAGCAGTGCGGGACTGAATGAGTACTTC
NA	NA	TRBV5-4	TRBJ2-5	CASSSHMKEETQYF	TGTGCCAGCAGCTCCCATATGAAGGAGGAGACCCAGTACTTC
TRBD1	NA	TRBV24-1	TRBJ2-5	CATSKNPGQGETQYF	TGTGCCACCAGTAAGAATCCGGGACAGGGTGAGACCCAGTACTTC
TRBD2	NA	TRBV6-4	TRBJ2-3	CASSLLAGGADTQYF	TGTGCCAGCAGTCTACTAGCGGGAGGGGCAGATACGCAGTATTTT
NA	NA	TRBV30	TRBJ2-3	CAWSVGVGDTQYF	TGTGCCTGGAGTGTAGGGGTCGGGGATACGCAGTATTTT